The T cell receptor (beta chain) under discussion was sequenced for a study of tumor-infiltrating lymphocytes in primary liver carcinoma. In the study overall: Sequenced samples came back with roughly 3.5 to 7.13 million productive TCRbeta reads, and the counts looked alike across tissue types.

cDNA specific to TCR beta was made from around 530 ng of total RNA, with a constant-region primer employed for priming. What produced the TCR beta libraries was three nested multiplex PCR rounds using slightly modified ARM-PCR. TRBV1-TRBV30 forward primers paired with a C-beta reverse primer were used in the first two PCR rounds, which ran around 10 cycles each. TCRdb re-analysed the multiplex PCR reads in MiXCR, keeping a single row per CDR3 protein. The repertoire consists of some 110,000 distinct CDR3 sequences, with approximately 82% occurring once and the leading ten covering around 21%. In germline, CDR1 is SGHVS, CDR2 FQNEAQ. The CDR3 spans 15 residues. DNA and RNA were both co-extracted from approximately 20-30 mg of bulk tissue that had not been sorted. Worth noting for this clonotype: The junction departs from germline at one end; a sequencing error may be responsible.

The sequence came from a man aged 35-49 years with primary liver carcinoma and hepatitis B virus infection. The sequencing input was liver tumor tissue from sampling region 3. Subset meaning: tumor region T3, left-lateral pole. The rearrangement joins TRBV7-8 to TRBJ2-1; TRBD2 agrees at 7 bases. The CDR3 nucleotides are TGTGCCAGCAGTCCAGAGCGGGGCTCCTGCAATGAGCAGTTCTTC. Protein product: CASSPERGSCNEQFF.